Given below is one T cell receptor (beta chain) in context. The sample comes from a study of blood T cell repertoires in COVID-19. Study background: Both acute and convalescent COVID-19 samples were obtained from the United States, Italy and Spain.

Sequenced by immunoSEQ multiplex PCR; TCRdb stores in-frame clones only, minus some. The sample comprises around 110,000 clones, 76% of which are singletons, and approximately 6.2% rests with the top ten. The source of this sequence is a man older than 75 with COVID-19, enrolled during active disease. Sequenced input: peripheral blood.

The CDR3 sequence: CASKVSRQSTDTQYF. CDR3 bases: TGTGCCAGCAAGGTTTCCAGACAAAGCACAGATACGCAGTATTTT. J is TRBJ2-3 and V is TRBV28; D unresolved. Looked up from germline, CDR1 is MDHEN and CDR2 is SYDVKM. Trimming took 7 bases from V and 0 from J, leaving 14 bases between them. This CDR3 has 15 residues.